This TCR beta chain was found in a study of CD8+ T cells in alopecia areata (dated by TCRdb to 2016 to 2019). Regarding the research as a whole: Treated patients were enrolled in an open-label pilot trial of oral tofacitinib, 5 to 10 mg twice daily, for moderate-to-severe alopecia areata. Patients received tofacitinib for 6 to 18 months and were then followed off drug for 6 months to check for delayed response and recurrence. Amplification of TCRbeta CDR3 regions was done by immunoSEQ multiplex PCR using 35 Vbeta forward primers and 13 Jbeta reverse primers. Biopsies were taken from tofacitinib-treated patients at baseline and at 4 and 24 weeks of treatment, and a later scalp biopsy was taken in several of the tofacitinib-treated patients. The study used high-throughput TCRbeta sequencing to examine T cell clonal expansion in alopecia areata, in both the C3H/HeJ mouse model and human patients. Scalp clonality was compared across normal scalp (n=4), patchy alopecia areata scalp (n=8), and alopecia totalis/universalis scalp (n=8). The RNA source kit depended on sample type: the PAXgene miRNA kit for fixed scalp, the miRNeasy kit for PBMCs, and the RNeasy kit for mouse skin. Human TCRbeta sequencing covered scalp tissue and sorted CD4+ and CD8+ peripheral blood T cells from patchy and totalis/universalis alopecia areata patients and healthy controls.

The protocol used for the library was the immunoSEQ multiplex PCR assay. RNA was extracted from all samples and reverse transcribed into cDNA as template for TCR sequencing. SuperScript III was used to make first-strand cDNA, primed with a 2:1 mix of oligo-dT and random hexamers. A synthetic immune receptor repertoire was used to assess amplification bias, and residual bias was removed computationally. On the authors' methods: After raw reads were preprocessed to remove errors, the CDR3 was defined following IMGT conventions as running from the conserved cysteine to phenylalanine. Clonality was calculated as 1 minus Shannon entropy normalized by log2 of the number of productive unique TCRs. Scalp TCRbeta sequences were cross-referenced with sorted blood CD4 and CD8 repertoires so that the CD4 or CD8 identity of scalp clones could be inferred. TCRdb carries this immuneACCESS record with in-frame sequences only. Its versions omit some clonotypes, under half of them owing to an unresolved V gene in the studies checked, with the rest unexplained. That table is the source of V, J and clone size, and D and trimming were worked out from the DNA. In all, the sample holds 11,000 or so clones, and 60% to 65% of those were seen once. In total, the top ten clones hold more than 14% of the sample.

The CDR3 starts with the cysteine, ends with the phenylalanine, and has 16 residues. Left in the record is the CDR3 DNA by itself, 48 bases read in frame from the first base. CDR1 and CDR2, looked up from the germline V gene (reference sequence), are SSHAT and FNYEAQ. Summary of the overall study and its limitations: Compared with mice, TCR sequences shared between patients were less clear, possibly partly because of HLA diversity across the patient population. Compared with normal scalp, lesional scalp had higher clonality and more expanded CD8+ clones, particularly in alopecia totalis/universalis, a pattern that suggests antigenic drive. Unlike mouse skin, which is dominated by gammadelta T cells, normal human skin has resident alphabeta T cells that are also sequenced, and this complicates analysis of the scalp TCR repertoire.

Note on this clone: The target of this receptor is not known. One junction end does not reproduce the germline sequence, and a read error may be involved.

Lesional scalp punch biopsies and peripheral blood were obtained from alopecia areata patients. Scalp biopsies from humans were placed right away in PAXgene tissue containers for fixation. Sequencing was carried out using skin. The sequence links TRBV7-7 to TRBJ1-1, with the D gene too uncertain to name. The source of this sequence is a human donor with alopecia areata. The bases read TGTGCTAGCAGCCCACTTCTTCACACGTCGTACACTGAAGCTTTCTTT. It encodes CASSPLLHTSYTEAFF. With all but the CDR3 taken from the reference TRBV7-7 and TRBJ1-1 genes, the full variable domain is: GAGVSQSPRYKVTKRGQDVTLRCDPISSHATLYWYQQALGQGPEFLTYFNYEAQPDKSGLPSDRFSAERPEGSISTLTIQRTEQRDSAMYRCASSPLLHTSYTEAFFGQGTRLTVV.